This T cell receptor (beta chain) came from a study of cytotoxic CD8 clonotypes in ibrutinib-treated CLL. Approximately 1.8 micrograms of genomic DNA came from cryopreserved PBMCs for TCR beta libraries. A word on this clone: What it binds is not known.

Libraries were prepared by immunoSEQ multiplex PCR; TCRdb keeps only in-frame clonotypes and omits some of them. The sample gives some 300,000 clones, roughly 80% of which show up once; about 6.3% is in the top ten. The ends were cut back, 1 base at V and 3 bases at J, with 10 bases in the middle. This CDR3 has 14 amino acids. CDR1 and CDR2 (germline): MNHNS, SASEGT. Study outcomes and limitations: Baseline values of clonality outstripped age-matched healthy donors and followed circulating CD8+ T-cell counts. There were few public clonotypes, and on treatment they contracted or stayed stable. Clonality, elevated at ibrutinib response, dropped back toward baseline at progression.

The TCR originated in a human donor with chronic lymphocytic leukemia. The chain couples TRBV6-1 to TRBJ2-7, with no clear D. Sequenced material: PBMCs, taken before ibrutinib treatment. The DNA for the CDR3 is TGTGCCAGCAGTGAAGAGGGATCCGACTACGAGCAGTACTTC. This encodes CASSEEGSDYEQYF.